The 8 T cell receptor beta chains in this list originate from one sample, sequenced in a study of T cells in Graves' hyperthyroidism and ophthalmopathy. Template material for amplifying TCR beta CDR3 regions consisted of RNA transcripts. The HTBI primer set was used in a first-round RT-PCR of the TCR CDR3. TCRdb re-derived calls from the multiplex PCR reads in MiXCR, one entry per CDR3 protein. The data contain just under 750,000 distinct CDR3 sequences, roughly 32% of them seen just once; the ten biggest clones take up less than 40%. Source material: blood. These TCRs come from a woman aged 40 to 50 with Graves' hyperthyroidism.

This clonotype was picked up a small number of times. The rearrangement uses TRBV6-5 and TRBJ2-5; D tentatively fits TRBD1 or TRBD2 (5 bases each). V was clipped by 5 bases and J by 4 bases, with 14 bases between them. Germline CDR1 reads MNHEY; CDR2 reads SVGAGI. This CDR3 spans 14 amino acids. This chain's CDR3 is CASSGGTSAETQYF. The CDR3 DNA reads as TGTGCCAGCAGTGGTGGGACGTCAGCAGAGACCCAGTACTTC.

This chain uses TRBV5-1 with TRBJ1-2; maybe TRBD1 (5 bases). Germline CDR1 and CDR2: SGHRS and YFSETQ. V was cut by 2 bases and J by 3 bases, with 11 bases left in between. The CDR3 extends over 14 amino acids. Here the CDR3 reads CASSLGGVDYGYTF. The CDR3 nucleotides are TGCGCCAGCAGCTTAGGAGGGGTCGACTATGGCTACACCTTC.

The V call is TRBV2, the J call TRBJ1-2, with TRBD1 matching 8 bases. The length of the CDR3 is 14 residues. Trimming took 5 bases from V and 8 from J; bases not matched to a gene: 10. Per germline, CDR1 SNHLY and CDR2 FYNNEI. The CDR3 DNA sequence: TGTGCCAGCAGTTTAACTCAGACAGGGGAGGGCTACACCTTC. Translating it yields CASSLTQTGEGYTF.

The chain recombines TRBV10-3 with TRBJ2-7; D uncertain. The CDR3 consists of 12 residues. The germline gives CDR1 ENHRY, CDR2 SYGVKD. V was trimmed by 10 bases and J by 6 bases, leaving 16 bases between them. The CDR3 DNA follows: TGTGCCAGCGTTTCGGCCTCGAGCGAGCAGTACTTC. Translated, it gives CASVSASSEQYF.

CDR3 sequence (DNA): TGTGCCAGCAGACTGACAGGGGGAAATTACAATGAGCAGTACTTC. Translation gives CASRLTGGNYNEQYF. V gene TRBV7-9 combines with J gene TRBJ2-7; 9 bases agree with TRBD1. Germline CDR1 is SEHNR and CDR2 is FQNEAQ (reference sequence). Trimming took 6 bases from V and 7 from J; bases not matched to a gene: 13. This CDR3 is built from 15 residues.

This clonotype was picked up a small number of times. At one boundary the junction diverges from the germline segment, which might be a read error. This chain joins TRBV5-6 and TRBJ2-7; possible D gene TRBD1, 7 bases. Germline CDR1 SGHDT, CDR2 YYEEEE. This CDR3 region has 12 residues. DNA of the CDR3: TGTGCCAGCAGCTTCTCAGGGGGGATGGAATTCTTC. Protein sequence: CASSFSGGMEFF.

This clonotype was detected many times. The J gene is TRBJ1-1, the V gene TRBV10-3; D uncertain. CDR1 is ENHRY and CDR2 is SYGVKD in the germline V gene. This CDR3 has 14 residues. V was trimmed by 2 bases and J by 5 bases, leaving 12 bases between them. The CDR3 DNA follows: TGTGCCATCAGTGAGGCAGGAGAGGTAACTGAAGCTTTCTTT. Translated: CAISEAGEVTEAFF.

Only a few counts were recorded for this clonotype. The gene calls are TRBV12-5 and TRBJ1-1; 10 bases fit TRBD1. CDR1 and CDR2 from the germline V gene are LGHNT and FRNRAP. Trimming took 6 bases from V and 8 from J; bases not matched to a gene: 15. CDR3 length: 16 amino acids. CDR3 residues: CASGTTRTGGLGEAFF. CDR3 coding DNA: TGTGCTAGTGGCACGACGCGGACAGGGGGACTCGGGGAAGCTTTCTTT.